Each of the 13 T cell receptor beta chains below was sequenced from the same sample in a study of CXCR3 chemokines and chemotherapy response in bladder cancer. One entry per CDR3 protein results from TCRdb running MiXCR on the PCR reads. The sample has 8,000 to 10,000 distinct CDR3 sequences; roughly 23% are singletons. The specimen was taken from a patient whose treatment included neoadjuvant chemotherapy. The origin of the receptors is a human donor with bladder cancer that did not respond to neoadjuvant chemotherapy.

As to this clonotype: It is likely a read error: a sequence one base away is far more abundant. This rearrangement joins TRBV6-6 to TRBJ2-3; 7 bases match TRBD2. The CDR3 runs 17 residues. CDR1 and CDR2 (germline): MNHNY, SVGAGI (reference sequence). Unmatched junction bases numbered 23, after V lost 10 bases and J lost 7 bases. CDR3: CAISPQGTSEVYNTQYF. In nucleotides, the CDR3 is TGTGCCATCAGCCCCCAAGGAACTAGCGAGGTGTACAATACGCAGTATTTT.

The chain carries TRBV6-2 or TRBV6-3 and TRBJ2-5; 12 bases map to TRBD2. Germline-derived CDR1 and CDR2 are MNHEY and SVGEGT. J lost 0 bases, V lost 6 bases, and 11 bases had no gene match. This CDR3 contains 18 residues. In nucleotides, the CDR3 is TGTGCCAGCAGGGCGAAGACTAGCGGGGGACACAACCAAGAGACCCAGTACTTC. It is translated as CASRAKTSGGHNQETQYF.

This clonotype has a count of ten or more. This CDR3 reads CASSRSQWGWNTEAFF. Here the CDR3 DNA reads TGTGCCAGCTCCCGCTCCCAGTGGGGATGGAACACTGAAGCTTTCTTT. The rearrangement uses TRBV18 and TRBJ1-1; D call uncertain. CDR3 length: 16 residues. V lost 6 bases and J 1 base, leaving 18 bases between the germline ends. Per the germline V gene, CDR1 is KGHSH and CDR2 is LQKENI. The variable domain in full, completed from reference TRBV18 and TRBJ1-1, reads NAGVMQNPRHLVRRRGQEARLRCSPMKGHSHVYWYRQLPEEGLKFMVYLQKENIIDESGMPKERFSAEFPKEGPSILRIQQVVRGDSAAYFCASSRSQWGWNTEAFFGQGTRLTVV.

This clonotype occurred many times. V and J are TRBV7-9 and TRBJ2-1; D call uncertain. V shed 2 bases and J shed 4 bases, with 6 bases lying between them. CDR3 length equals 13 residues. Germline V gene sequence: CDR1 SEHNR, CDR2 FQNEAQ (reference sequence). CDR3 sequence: CASSLNSYNEQFF. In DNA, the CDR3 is TGTGCCAGCAGCTTAAACAGTTACAATGAGCAGTTCTTC. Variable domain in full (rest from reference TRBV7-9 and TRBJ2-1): DTGVSQNPRHKITKRGQNVTFRCDPISEHNRLYWYRQTLGQGPEFLTYFQNEAQLEKSRLLSDRFSAERPKGSFSTLEIQRTEQGDSAMYLCASSLNSYNEQFFGPGTRLTVL.

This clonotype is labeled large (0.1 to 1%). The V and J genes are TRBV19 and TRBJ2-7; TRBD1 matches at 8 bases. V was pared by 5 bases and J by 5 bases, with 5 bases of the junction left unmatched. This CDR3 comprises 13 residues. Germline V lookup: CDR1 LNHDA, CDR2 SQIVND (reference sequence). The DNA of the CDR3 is TGTGCCAGTAGTTCTGAGGACAGGGACGAGCAGTACTTC. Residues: CASSSEDRDEQYF.

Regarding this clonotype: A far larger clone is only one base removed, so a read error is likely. CDR3 loop: CASSLRQGKAYEQFF. The CDR3 DNA reads as TGTGCCAGCAGCTTACGTCAGGGGAAGGCCTACGAGCAGTTCTTC. The rearrangement links TRBV13 to TRBJ2-1, with a possible D match to TRBD1 (6 bases). Trimming stripped 2 bases from V and 10 bases from J, with 18 bases between. The length of the CDR3 is 15 residues. Germline CDR1 is PRHDT and CDR2 is FYEKMQ (reference sequence).

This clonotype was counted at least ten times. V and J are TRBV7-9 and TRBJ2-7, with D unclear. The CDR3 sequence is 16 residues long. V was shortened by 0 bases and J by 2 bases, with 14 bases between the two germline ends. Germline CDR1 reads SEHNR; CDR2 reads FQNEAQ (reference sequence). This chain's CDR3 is CASSLATAQDAYEQYF. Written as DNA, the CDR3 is TGTGCCAGCAGCTTAGCGACGGCGCAGGACGCCTACGAGCAGTACTTC.

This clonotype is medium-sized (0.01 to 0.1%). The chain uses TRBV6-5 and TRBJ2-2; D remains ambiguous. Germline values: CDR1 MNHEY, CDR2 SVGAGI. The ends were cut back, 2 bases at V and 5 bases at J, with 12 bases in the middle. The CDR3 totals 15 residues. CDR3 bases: TGTGCCAGCAGTTACGCCCACCCCGAAACCGGGGAGCTGTTTTTT. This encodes CASSYAHPETGELFF.

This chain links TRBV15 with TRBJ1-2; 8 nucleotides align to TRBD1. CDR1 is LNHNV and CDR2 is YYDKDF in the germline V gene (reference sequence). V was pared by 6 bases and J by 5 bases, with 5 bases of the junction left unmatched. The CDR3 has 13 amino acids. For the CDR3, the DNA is TGTGCCACCAGAGGGACAGGAACTTATGGCTACACCTTC. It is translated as CATRGTGTYGYTF. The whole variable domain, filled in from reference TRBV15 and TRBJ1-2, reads DAMVIQNPRYQVTQFGKPVTLSCSQTLNHNVMYWYQQKSSQAPKLLFHYYDKDFNNEADTPDNFQSRRPNTSFCFLDIRSPGLGDTAMYLCATRGTGTYGYTFGSGTRLTVV.

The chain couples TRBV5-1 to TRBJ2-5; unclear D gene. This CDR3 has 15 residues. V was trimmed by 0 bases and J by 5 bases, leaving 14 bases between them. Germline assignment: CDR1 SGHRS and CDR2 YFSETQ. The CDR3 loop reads CASSLAGTPLETQYF. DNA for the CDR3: TGCGCCAGCAGCTTGGCCGGCACTCCCCTGGAGACCCAGTACTTC.

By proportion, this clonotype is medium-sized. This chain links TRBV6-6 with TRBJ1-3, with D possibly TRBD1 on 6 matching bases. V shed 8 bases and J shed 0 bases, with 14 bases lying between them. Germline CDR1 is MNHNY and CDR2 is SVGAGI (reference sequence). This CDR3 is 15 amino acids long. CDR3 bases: TGTGCCAGCTGGGACACGTCCTACTCTGGAAACACCATATATTTT. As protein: CASWDTSYSGNTIYF.

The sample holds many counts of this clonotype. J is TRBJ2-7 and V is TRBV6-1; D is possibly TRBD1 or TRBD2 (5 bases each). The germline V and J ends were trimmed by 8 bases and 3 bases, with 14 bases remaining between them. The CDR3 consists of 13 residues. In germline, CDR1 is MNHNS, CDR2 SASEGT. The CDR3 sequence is CASHGTEIYEQYF. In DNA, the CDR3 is TGTGCCAGCCACGGGACGGAAATCTACGAGCAGTACTTC.

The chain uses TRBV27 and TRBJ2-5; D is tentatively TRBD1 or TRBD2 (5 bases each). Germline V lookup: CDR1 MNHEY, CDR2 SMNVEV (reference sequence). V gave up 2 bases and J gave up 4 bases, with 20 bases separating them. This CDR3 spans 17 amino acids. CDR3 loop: CASSLRYGTVGVETQYF. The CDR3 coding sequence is TGTGCCAGCAGTTTACGTTATGGGACGGTGGGGGTAGAGACCCAGTACTTC.